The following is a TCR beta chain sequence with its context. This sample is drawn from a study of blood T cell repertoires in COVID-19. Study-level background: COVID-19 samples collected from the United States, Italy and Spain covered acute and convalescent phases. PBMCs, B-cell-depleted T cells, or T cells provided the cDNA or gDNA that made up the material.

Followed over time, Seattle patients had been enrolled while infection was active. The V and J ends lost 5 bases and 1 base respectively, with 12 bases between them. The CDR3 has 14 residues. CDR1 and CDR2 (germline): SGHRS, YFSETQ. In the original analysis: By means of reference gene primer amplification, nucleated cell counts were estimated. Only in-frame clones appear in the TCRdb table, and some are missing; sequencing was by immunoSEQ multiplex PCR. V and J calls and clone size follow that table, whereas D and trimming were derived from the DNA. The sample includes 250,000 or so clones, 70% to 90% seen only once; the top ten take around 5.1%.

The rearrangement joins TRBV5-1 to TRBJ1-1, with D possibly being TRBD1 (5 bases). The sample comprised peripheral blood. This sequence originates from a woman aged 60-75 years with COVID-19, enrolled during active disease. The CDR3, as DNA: TGCGCCAGCAGACCGGACACTCGGAACACTGAAGCTTTCTTT. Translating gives CASRPDTRNTEAFF.